These T cell receptor beta chains were read from a single sample in a study of blood T cell repertoires in COVID-19. Only in-frame clones appear in the TCRdb table, and some are missing; sequencing was by immunoSEQ multiplex PCR. The data show tens of thousands of clones, about 82% seen once. Sequenced sample: peripheral blood. All receptors derive from a human donor in a cohort sampled during active COVID-19. The CDR3 runs from the conserved cysteine through the conserved F or W.

v_call: TRBV28
j_call: TRBJ1-5
cdr3_aa: CASSLTGGLVQPQHF

v_call: TRBV7-9
j_call: TRBJ2-7
cdr3_aa: CASRTTGPSAGYEQYF

v_call: TRBV5-1
j_call: TRBJ1-1
cdr3_aa: CSSREGAGTEAFF

v_call: TRBV7-2
j_call: TRBJ1-3
cdr3_aa: CASSPQGPSSGNTIYF

v_call: TRBV18
j_call: TRBJ2-7
cdr3_aa: CASSPRTGEGYEQYF

v_call: TRBV5-4
j_call: TRBJ1-1
cdr3_aa: CASSLVGLEAFF

v_call: TRBV6-1
j_call: TRBJ1-1
cdr3_aa: CASSDSTPGTEAFF

v_call: TRBV5-1
j_call: TRBJ1-5
cdr3_aa: CASSWGHNQPQHF

v_call: TRBV7-2
j_call: TRBJ1-5
cdr3_aa: CASSFTDGNQPQHF

v_call: TRBV6-4
j_call: TRBJ1-1
cdr3_aa: CASKGNRDSTEAFF